This T cell receptor beta chain was identified in a study of blood T cell repertoires in COVID-19 (dated by TCRdb to 2019 to 2021). Regarding the study in general: Samples covering the acute and convalescent phases of COVID-19 were provided by collaborators in the United States, Italy and Spain. The repertoires were made available in a free public database intended to serve as a resource for research on the immune response to SARS-CoV-2. The sample metadata nearly always contained a de-identified subject ID, COVID-19 status, age in years and sex. Where HLA class I and class II types were available, the types were taken from metadata supplied by the sample provider, not from assay-based typing. The material from the prospective study consisted of cDNA or gDNA derived from T cells, B-cell-depleted T cells, or PBMCs. The samples were drawn from two sources: the first 160 participants of the ongoing ImmuneRACE study, and 1,000 to 1,500 subjects contributed by 6 global collaborators. Subjects who had been exposed to COVID-19, were actively infected with it, or had recovered from it provided the deeply sampled blood TCRbeta repertoires that made up the dataset. Here is what the overall study found, with its caveats: How much clinical and demographic metadata was included differed by source and by participant, and the metadata was provided uncurated.

Whole blood was collected in K2EDTA tubes by collaborating institutions according to the institutions' own protocols. For TCRbeta analysis, collaborator samples were shipped as frozen whole blood, as isolated PBMCs, or as DNA extracted from either sample type. Sequences SQVTM (CDR1) and ANQGSEA (CDR2) are obtained from the germline V gene. From cysteine to phenylalanine, the CDR3 is 14 amino acids long. The only DNA kept is the CDR3, 42 bases in frame from the first base. The germline V and J ends show losses of 0 bases and 7 bases respectively, and no gene match explains 7 bases of the junction. In regard to this clone: Its antigen is currently not known. One base away there is no much larger clone; base qualities are not given.

TCRbeta CDR3 regions were amplified from genomic DNA using the immunoSEQ Assay, a bias-controlled multiplex PCR. On the study's bioinformatics: The number of nucleated cells in each sample was estimated by amplification of reference gene primers within the assay. Sequence reads were collapsed and filtered to measure the absolute abundance of every unique TCRbeta CDR3 rearrangement. For each sample, productive Simpson clonality was calculated as the square root of Simpson's diversity index across productive rearrangements. Here the immuneACCESS table is served through TCRdb, limited to in-frame sequences with V and J called. Missing clones are a known gap in these copies; in checked studies unresolved V genes cover under half, and the rest lacks a known reason. Clone size and the V and J calls come from that table; the DNA yielded D and trimming. This sample has about 250,000 clones in its table, and 83% of those were observed once. More than 6.5% of the sample is in the top ten clones.

The chain is assembled from TRBV29-1 and TRBJ2-7; 9 bases in between match TRBD1. The sample was peripheral blood. The clonotype comes from a man in his forties with active or convalescent COVID-19. The base sequence is TGCAGCGTTGAAGATGATAACAGGGGGCGAGAGCAGTACTTC. Its protein reads: CSVEDDNRGREQYF.